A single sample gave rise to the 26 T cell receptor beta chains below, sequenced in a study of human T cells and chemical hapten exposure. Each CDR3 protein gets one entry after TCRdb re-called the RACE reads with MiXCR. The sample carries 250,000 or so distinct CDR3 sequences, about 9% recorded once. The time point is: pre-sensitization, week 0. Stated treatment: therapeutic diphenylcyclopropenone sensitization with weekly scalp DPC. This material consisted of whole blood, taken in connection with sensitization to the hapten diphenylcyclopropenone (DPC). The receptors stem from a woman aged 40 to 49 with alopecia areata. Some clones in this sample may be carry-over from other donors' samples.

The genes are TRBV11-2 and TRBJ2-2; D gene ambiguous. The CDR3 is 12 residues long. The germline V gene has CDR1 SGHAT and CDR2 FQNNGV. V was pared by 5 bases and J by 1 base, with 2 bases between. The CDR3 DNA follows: TGTGCCAGCAGCATGAACACCGGGGAGCTGTTTTTT. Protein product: CASSMNTGELFF.

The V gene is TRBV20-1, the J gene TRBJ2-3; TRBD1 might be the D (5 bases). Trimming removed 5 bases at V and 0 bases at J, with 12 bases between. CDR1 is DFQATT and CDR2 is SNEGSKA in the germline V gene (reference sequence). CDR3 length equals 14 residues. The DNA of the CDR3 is TGCAGTGCTCATGGGGCGGTTAGCACAGATACGCAGTATTTT. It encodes CSAHGAVSTDTQYF.

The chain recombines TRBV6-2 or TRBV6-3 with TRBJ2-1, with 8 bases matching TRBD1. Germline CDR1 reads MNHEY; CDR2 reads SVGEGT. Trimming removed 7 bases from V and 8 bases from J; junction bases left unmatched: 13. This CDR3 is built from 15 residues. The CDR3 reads CASTSRQGLWDEQFF. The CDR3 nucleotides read TGTGCCAGCACTTCGCGACAGGGGTTATGGGATGAGCAGTTCTTC.

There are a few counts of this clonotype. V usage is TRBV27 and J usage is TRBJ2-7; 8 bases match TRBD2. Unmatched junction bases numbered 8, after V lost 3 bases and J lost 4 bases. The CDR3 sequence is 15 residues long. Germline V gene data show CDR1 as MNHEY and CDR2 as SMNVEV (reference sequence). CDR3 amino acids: CASSFGGRPRYEQYF. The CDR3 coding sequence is TGTGCCAGCAGTTTTGGCGGGAGGCCGAGATACGAGCAGTACTTC.

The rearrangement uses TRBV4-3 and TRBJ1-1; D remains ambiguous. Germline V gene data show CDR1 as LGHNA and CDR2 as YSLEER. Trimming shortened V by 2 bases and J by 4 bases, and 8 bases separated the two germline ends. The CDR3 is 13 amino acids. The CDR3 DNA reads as TGCGCCAGCAGCCAACTGGTCCGCACTGAAGCTTTCTTT. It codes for CASSQLVRTEAFF.

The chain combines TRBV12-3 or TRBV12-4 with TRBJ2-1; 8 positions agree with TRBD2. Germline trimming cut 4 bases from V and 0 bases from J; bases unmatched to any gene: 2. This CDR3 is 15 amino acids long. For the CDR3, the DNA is TGTGCCAGCAGTTCCGGGACTAGCTCCTACAATGAGCAGTTCTTC. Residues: CASSSGTSSYNEQFF.

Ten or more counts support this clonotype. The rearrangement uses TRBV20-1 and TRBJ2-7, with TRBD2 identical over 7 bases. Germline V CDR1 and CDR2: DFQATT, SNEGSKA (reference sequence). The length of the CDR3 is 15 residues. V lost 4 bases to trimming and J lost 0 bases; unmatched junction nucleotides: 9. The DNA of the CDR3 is TGCAGTGCTACCGCTCTTAGCGGGTCCTCCTACGAGCAGTACTTC. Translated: CSATALSGSSYEQYF.

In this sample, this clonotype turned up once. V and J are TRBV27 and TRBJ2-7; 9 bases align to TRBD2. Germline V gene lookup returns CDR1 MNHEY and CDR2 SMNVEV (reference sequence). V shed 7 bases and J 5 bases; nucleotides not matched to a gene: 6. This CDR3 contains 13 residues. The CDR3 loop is CASTLSGSHEQYF. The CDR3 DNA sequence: TGTGCCAGCACCCTTAGCGGGAGTCACGAGCAGTACTTC.

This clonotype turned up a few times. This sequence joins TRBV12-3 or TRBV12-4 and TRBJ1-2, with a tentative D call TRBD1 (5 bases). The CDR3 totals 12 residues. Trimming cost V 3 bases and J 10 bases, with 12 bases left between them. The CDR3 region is CASSLEGPHYTF. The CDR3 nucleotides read TGTGCCAGCAGTTTGGAGGGACCACACTACACCTTC.

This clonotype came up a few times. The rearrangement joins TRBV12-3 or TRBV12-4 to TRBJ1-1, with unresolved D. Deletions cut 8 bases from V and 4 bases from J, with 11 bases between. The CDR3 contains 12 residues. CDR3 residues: CASDKSGTEAFF. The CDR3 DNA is TGTGCCAGCGACAAATCAGGCACTGAAGCTTTCTTT.

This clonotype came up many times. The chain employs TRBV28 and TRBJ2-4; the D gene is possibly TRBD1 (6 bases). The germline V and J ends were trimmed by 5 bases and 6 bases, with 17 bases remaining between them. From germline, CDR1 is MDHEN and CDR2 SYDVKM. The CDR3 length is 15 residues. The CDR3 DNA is TGTGCCAGCAGTCCGATGCTGGGGGCAGGAAACATTCAGTACTTC. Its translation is CASSPMLGAGNIQYF.

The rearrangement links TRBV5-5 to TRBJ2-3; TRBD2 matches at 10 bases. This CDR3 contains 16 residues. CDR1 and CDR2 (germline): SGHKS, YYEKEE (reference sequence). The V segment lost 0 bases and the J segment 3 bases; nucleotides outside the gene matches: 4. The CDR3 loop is CASSLVAGGVTDTQYF. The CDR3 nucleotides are TGTGCCAGCAGCTTGGTAGCGGGAGGTGTAACAGATACGCAGTATTTT.

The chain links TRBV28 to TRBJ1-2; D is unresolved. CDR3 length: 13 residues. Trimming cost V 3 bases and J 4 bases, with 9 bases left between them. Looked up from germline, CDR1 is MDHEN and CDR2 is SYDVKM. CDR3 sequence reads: CASSFGDRYGYTF. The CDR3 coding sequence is TGTGCCAGCAGTTTCGGGGATCGCTATGGCTACACCTTC.

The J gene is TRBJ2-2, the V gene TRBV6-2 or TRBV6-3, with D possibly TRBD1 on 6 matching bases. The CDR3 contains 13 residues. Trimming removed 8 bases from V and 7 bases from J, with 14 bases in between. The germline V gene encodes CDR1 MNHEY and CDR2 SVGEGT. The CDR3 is CASSAQGSGELFF. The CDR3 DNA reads TGTGCCAGCTCTGCCCAGGGGAGCGGGGAGCTGTTTTTT.

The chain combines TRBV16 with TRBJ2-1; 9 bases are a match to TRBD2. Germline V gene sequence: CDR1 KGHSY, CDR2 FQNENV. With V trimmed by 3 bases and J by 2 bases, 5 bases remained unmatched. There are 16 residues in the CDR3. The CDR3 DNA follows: TGTGCCAGCAGCCACCCGACTAGCGGCACCTACAATGAGCAGTTCTTC. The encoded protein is CASSHPTSGTYNEQFF. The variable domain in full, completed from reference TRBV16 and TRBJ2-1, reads GEEVAQTPKHLVRGEGQKAKLYCAPIKGHSYVFWYQQVLKNEFKFLISFQNENVFDETGMPKERFSAKCLPNSPCSLEIQATKLEDSAVYFCASSHPTSGTYNEQFFGPGTRLTVL.

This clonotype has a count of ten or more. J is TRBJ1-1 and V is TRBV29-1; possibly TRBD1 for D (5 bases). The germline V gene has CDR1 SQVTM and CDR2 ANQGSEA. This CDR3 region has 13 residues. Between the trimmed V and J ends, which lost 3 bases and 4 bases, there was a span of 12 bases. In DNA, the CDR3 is TGCAGCGTTGATGCCGGGGCTAGCACTGAAGCTTTCTTT. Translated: CSVDAGASTEAFF.

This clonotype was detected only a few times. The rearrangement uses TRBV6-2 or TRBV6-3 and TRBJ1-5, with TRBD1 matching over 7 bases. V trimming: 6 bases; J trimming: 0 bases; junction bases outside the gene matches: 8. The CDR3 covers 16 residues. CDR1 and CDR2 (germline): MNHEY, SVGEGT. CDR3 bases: TGTGCCAGCAGCGCTACAGGGGCACTTAGCAATCAGCCCCAGCATTTT. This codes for CASSATGALSNQPQHF.

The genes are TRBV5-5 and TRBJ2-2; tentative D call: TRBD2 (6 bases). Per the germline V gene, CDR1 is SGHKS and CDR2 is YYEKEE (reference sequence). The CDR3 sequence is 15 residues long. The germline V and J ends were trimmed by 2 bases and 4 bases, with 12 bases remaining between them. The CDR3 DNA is TGTGCCAGCAGCTTAGTAGCGGAGAGCACCGGGGAGCTGTTTTTT. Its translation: CASSLVAESTGELFF.

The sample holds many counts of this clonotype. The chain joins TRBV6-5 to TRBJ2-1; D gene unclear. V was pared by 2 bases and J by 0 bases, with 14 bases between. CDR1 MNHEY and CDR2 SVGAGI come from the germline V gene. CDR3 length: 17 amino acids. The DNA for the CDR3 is TGTGCCAGCAGTTACGGTTTAACGGTTCCCTCCTACAATGAGCAGTTCTTC. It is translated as CASSYGLTVPSYNEQFF.

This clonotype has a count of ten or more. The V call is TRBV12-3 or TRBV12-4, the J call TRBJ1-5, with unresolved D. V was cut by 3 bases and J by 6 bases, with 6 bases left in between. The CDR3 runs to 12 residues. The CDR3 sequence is CASSFETQPQHF. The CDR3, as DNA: TGTGCCAGCAGTTTCGAGACTCAGCCCCAGCATTTT.

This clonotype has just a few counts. CDR3 bases: TGTGCCAGCAGACTCAGGGGGACCCCGGGCACTGAAGCTTTCTTT. This encodes CASRLRGTPGTEAFF. The chain couples TRBV7-2 to TRBJ1-1; 7 bases agree with TRBD1. CDR1 and CDR2 (germline): SGHTA, FQGNSA. The V and J ends lost 6 bases and 4 bases, in that order; junction bases with no gene match: 11. CDR3 length equals 15 residues.

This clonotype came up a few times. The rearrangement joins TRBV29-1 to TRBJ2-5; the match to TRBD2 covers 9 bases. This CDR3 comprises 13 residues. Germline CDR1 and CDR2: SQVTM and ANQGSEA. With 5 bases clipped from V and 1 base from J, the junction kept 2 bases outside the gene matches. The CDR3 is CSVRTSAQETQYF. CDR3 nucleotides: TGCAGCGTTAGGACTAGCGCCCAAGAGACCCAGTACTTC.

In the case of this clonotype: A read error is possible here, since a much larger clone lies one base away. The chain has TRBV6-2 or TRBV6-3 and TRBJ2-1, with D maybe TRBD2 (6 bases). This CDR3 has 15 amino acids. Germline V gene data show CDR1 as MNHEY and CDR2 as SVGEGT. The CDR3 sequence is CASSYSTSQLYERFF. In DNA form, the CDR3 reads TGTGCCAGCAGTTACTCAACTAGCCAATTGTATGAGCGGTTCTTC.

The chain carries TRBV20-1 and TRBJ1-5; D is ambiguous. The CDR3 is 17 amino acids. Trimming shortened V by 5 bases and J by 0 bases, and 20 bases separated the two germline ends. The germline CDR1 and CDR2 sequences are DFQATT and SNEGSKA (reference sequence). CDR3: CSAAEAPRTYSNQPQHF. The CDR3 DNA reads TGCAGTGCTGCGGAAGCTCCCCGGACGTATAGCAATCAGCCCCAGCATTTT.

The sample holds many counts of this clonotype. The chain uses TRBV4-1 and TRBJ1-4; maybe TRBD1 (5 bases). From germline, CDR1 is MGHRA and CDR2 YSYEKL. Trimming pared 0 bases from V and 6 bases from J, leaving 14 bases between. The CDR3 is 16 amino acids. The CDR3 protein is CASSQDQSGGDEKLFF. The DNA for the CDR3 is TGCGCCAGCAGCCAAGATCAGTCAGGAGGGGATGAAAAACTGTTTTTT.

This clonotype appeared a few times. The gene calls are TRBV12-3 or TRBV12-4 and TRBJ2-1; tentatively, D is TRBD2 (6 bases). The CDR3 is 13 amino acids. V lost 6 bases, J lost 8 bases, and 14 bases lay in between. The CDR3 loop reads CASREGLGDEQFF. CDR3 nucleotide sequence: TGTGCCAGCAGGGAGGGCCTTGGTGATGAGCAGTTCTTC.